This is a list of T cell receptor beta chains from one sample in a study of human T cells and chemical hapten exposure. TCRdb ran MiXCR on the RACE reads and lists one entry per CDR3 protein. The sample carries over 300,000 distinct CDR3 sequences, less than 6.5% recorded once. The input for sequencing was whole blood, taken in connection with sensitization to the hapten diphenylcyclopropenone (DPC). The receptors come from a woman between 45 and 65 years old with alopecia areata. Some clones in this sample may be carry-over from other donors' samples. Both conserved end residues are part of each CDR3. D genes are given only for firm matches. A row's size may be missing; if present it is once, few, many or a size class.

v_call,j_call,d_call,clone_size,cdr3_aa,cdr3_nt
TRBV18,TRBJ2-5,TRBD2,many,CASSIGGGQETQYF,TGTGCCAGCTCGATAGGCGGGGGCCAAGAGACCCAGTACTTC
TRBV6-1,TRBJ2-6,.,many,CATDGGSGANVLTF,TGTGCCACCGACGGTGGCTCTGGGGCCAACGTCCTGACTTTC
TRBV7-2,TRBJ2-7,TRBD2,many,CASSWRMAGAEGEQYF,TGTGCCAGCAGCTGGAGAATGGCGGGAGCCGAGGGTGAGCAGTACTTC
TRBV10-3,TRBJ2-1,TRBD2,many,CAISGRLAGATYNEQFF,TGTGCCATCAGTGGGCGACTAGCGGGAGCAACTTACAATGAGCAGTTCTTC
TRBV28,TRBJ1-2,.,.,CASSLSLGGRDGYTF,TGTGCCAGCAGTTTATCGTTGGGGGGCAGGGATGGCTACACCTTC
TRBV16,TRBJ2-7,.,many,CASTKRGGGEQYF,TGTGCCAGCACCAAGCGCGGGGGCGGGGAGCAGTACTTC
TRBV12-5,TRBJ2-3,TRBD1,few,CASGQRDRGWVDTQYF,TGTGCTAGTGGTCAGCGGGACAGGGGATGGGTAGATACGCAGTATTTT
TRBV11-2,TRBJ2-1,TRBD2,few,CASSLGLSGRALRNEQFF,TGTGCCAGCAGCTTAGGTCTCAGCGGGAGGGCCCTGAGAAATGAGCAGTTCTTC
TRBV27,TRBJ1-5,.,.,CASSPRGQSHQPQHF,TGTGCCAGCAGTCCCAGAGGACAGAGCCATCAGCCCCAGCATTTT
TRBV29-1,TRBJ1-1,.,many,CSVTHVPEAFF,TGCAGCGTAACACATGTTCCTGAAGCTTTCTTT
TRBV3-1,TRBJ2-1,.,.,CASSRTRRYNEQFF,TGTGCCAGCAGCCGGACACGGAGGTACAATGAGCAGTTCTTC
TRBV12-3/TRBV12-4,TRBJ2-7,TRBD2,.,CASRLSSGVGEQYF,TGTGCCAGCAGACTCTCTAGCGGGGTGGGCGAGCAGTACTTC
TRBV9,TRBJ2-4,TRBD2,few,CASSPPPGGPKNIQYF,TGTGCCAGCAGCCCCCCCCCGGGAGGGCCCAAAAACATTCAGTACTTC
TRBV6-5,TRBJ1-1,.,many,CASSNTGITEAFF,TGTGCCAGCAGCAACACAGGGATAACTGAAGCTTTCTTT
TRBV7-2,TRBJ1-3,.,.,CASSAQGQGRFGHHSGNTIYF,TGTGCCAGCAGCGCCCAAGGCCAGGGGCGATTCGGCCACCACTCTGGAAACACCATATATTTT
TRBV28,TRBJ2-7,.,.,CASRRGSGAYEQYF,TGTGCCAGCAGGAGGGGATCAGGTGCCTACGAGCAGTACTTC
TRBV7-9,TRBJ2-3,.,few,CASRTGTPGADTQYF,TGTGCCAGCAGGACCGGGACCCCGGGAGCAGATACGCAGTATTTT
TRBV7-8,TRBJ2-6,TRBD2,few,CASSPRLAGGRPLSGANVLTF,TGTGCCAGCAGCCCTAGACTAGCGGGGGGCCGACCCCTCTCTGGGGCCAACGTCCTGACTTTC
TRBV20-1,TRBJ2-3,.,many,CSAAPLDRTDTQYF,TGCAGTGCTGCCCCACTCGACCGCACAGATACGCAGTATTTT
TRBV9,TRBJ2-7,.,few,CASSAGQSLSYEQYF,TGTGCCAGCAGCGCTGGACAGTCCCTCTCCTACGAGCAGTACTTC
TRBV5-4,TRBJ2-3,.,.,CASSPQTTDTQYF,TGTGCCAGCAGCCCGCAGACGACAGATACGCAGTATTTT
TRBV6-6,TRBJ1-1,.,many,CASRGREGTEAFF,TGTGCCAGCAGGGGCAGGGAGGGCACTGAAGCTTTCTTT
TRBV27,TRBJ1-4,.,.,CASSLGRNEKLFF,TGTGCCAGCAGTTTGGGCAGGAATGAAAAACTGTTTTTT
TRBV20-1,TRBJ1-5,.,few,CSARDETYQPQHF,TGCAGTGCTAGAGATGAGACCTATCAGCCCCAGCATTTT
TRBV29-1,TRBJ1-5,.,many,CSVGSSNQPQHF,TGCAGCGTTGGGAGTAGCAATCAGCCCCAGCATTTT
TRBV9,TRBJ2-7,TRBD1,many,CASSAEGTGGREQYF,TGTGCCAGCAGCGCAGAGGGGACAGGGGGACGCGAGCAGTACTTC
TRBV7-2,TRBJ2-4,.,.,CASSLDFGGRAKNIQYF,TGTGCCAGCAGCTTAGATTTTGGGGGAAGGGCCAAAAACATTCAGTACTTC
TRBV4-2,TRBJ2-3,TRBD2,.,CASSQPAGEPDTQYF,TGTGCCAGCAGCCAACCAGCGGGAGAACCAGATACGCAGTATTTT
TRBV20-1,TRBJ2-7,.,many,CSASGDSYEQYF,TGCAGTGCTAGTGGGGACTCCTACGAGCAGTACTTC
TRBV7-9,TRBJ1-1,.,many,CASSLYPGPEAFF,TGTGCCAGCAGCTTATATCCTGGCCCTGAAGCTTTCTTT
TRBV12-3/TRBV12-4,TRBJ2-1,TRBD2,.,CASSFRGSGRNNEQFF,TGTGCCAGCAGTTTCCGAGGTAGCGGGAGGAACAATGAGCAGTTCTTC
TRBV29-1,TRBJ2-7,TRBD2,.,CSAVGRGGLSYEQYF,TGCAGCGCCGTGGGACGGGGGGGCCTCTCCTACGAGCAGTACTTC